This entry lists 18 T cell receptor beta chains sequenced from one sample in a study of blood T cell repertoires in COVID-19. Using immunoSEQ multiplex PCR, the repertoire was profiled, and TCRdb retains in-frame clones only, with some absent. This sample has roughly 100,000 clones, with approximately 90% found just once. Sequencing was performed on peripheral blood. These receptors originate from a man aged 50-59 years with acute or convalescent COVID-19.

This sequence joins TRBV11-3 and TRBJ2-1; 9 bases fit TRBD1. Trimming removed 4 bases from V and 4 bases from J; junction bases left unmatched: 8. Germline CDR1 and CDR2: SGHNT and YENEEA. The CDR3 contains 16 residues. The CDR3 DNA follows: TGTGCCAGCAGCTCCCTCCGGGGACAGGGATACAATGAGCAGTTCTTC. Protein sequence: CASSSLRGQGYNEQFF.

The V and J genes are TRBV6-4 and TRBJ2-2; TRBD2 might be the D (6 bases). The CDR3 extends over 22 amino acids. Germline V gives CDR1 MRHNA, CDR2 SNTAGT. V was trimmed by 6 bases and J by 3 bases, leaving 35 bases between them. The chain's CDR3 is CASRDPLDSGRRETSDTGELFF. CDR3 DNA sequence: TGTGCCAGCAGAGACCCGCTGGATTCGGGGAGGCGGGAAACTAGTGACACCGGGGAGCTGTTTTTT.

The CDR3 region has the DNA TGTGCCACCAGCAGAGAGCCCCCCGGGGCGGGACTACCCACAGATACGCAGTATTTT. Its translation: CATSREPPGAGLPTDTQYF. J is TRBJ2-3 and V is TRBV15; the match to TRBD2 covers 7 bases. This CDR3 contains 19 residues. With 0 bases clipped from V and 2 bases from J, the junction kept 14 bases outside the gene matches. CDR1 is LNHNV, CDR2 YYDKDF, per germline (reference sequence).

V usage is TRBV5-1 and J usage is TRBJ1-3; the D gene is possibly TRBD1 (5 bases). This CDR3 is 13 amino acids long. Trimming removed 3 bases from V and 9 bases from J, with 13 bases in between. Germline lookup yields CDR1 SGHRS and CDR2 YFSETQ. CDR3 in DNA: TGCGCCAGCAGCTCCCGGGACTCCGGCACCATATATTTT. Translating gives CASSSRDSGTIYF.

The chain carries TRBV14 and TRBJ2-3; TRBD2 matches 11 bases. J was trimmed by 5 bases and V by 1 base; bases with no gene match: 2. The CDR3 covers 15 residues. Germline V CDR1 and CDR2: SGHDN, FVKESK. As DNA, the CDR3 is TGTGCCAGCAGCCAAGTAACTAGCGGGAGAGATACGCAGTATTTT. Translation gives CASSQVTSGRDTQYF.

The V and J genes are TRBV29-1 and TRBJ2-5; unclear D gene. The CDR3 contains 10 residues. The V end lost 7 bases, the J end lost 2 bases, and 5 bases lay between the germline ends. The germline CDR1 and CDR2 sequences are SQVTM and ANQGSEA. CDR3 protein: CSALQETQYF. CDR3 sequence (DNA): TGCAGCGCTCTACAAGAGACCCAGTACTTC.

V usage is TRBV5-6 and J usage is TRBJ2-5; D may be TRBD2 (6 bases). The germline V and J ends were trimmed by 3 bases and 3 bases, with 15 bases remaining between them. CDR3 size: 15 residues. CDR1 and CDR2 from the germline V gene are SGHDT and YYEEEE. In DNA, the CDR3 is TGTGCCAGCAGCTGGGGTGGGGCTAGCGAAGAGACCCAGTACTTC. As protein: CASSWGGASEETQYF.

The CDR3 here is CASRPGQGVPQHF. DNA of the CDR3: TGTGCCAGCAGACCGGGACAGGGAGTTCCCCAGCATTTT. The chain couples TRBV6-5 to TRBJ1-5; 9 positions match TRBD1. This CDR3 comprises 13 residues. V shed 6 bases, J shed 10 bases, and the junction held 7 bases outside the gene matches. The germline CDR1 and CDR2 sequences are MNHEY and SVGAGI.

The rearrangement uses TRBV5-1 and TRBJ2-3; no firm D call. The V end was cut by 2 bases, the J end by 0 bases, with 7 bases between. In germline, CDR1 is SGHRS, CDR2 YFSETQ. The CDR3 is 14 amino acids. The CDR3 region is CASSLTDSTDTQYF. The CDR3 coding sequence is TGCGCCAGCAGCTTAACAGATAGCACAGATACGCAGTATTTT. The whole variable domain, remainder taken from reference TRBV5-1 and TRBJ2-3, is KAGVTQTPRYLIKTRGQQVTLSCSPISGHRSVSWYQQTPGQGLQFLFEYFSETQRNKGNFPGRFSGRQFSNSRSEMNVSTLELGDSALYLCASSLTDSTDTQYFGPGTRLTVL.

The gene calls are TRBV7-8 and TRBJ2-2; 7 positions agree with TRBD2. The CDR3 spans 14 residues. J gave up 5 bases and V 2 bases, and 2 bases lay outside the gene matches. The germline gives CDR1 SGHVS, CDR2 FQNEAQ. CDR3 in amino acids: CASSLRRETGELFF. As DNA, the CDR3 is TGTGCCAGCAGCTTAAGGCGGGAGACCGGGGAGCTGTTTTTT.

This chain uses TRBV9 with TRBJ2-3; 7 bases map to TRBD1. After removal of 4 bases from V and 1 base from J, the junction contained 9 bases not matched to a gene. The CDR3 has 16 amino acids. The germline CDR1 and CDR2 sequences are SGDLS and YYNGEE. The CDR3 region is CASSRKGAQGTDTQYF. CDR3 coding DNA: TGTGCCAGCAGCCGTAAGGGGGCGCAAGGCACAGATACGCAGTATTTT.

This chain joins TRBV27 and TRBJ2-5; the D gene is possibly TRBD1 (6 bases). Germline V gene lookup returns CDR1 MNHEY and CDR2 SMNVEV (reference sequence). The CDR3 spans 15 residues. Trimming pared 4 bases from V and 1 base from J, leaving 13 bases between. CDR3 coding DNA: TGTGCCAGCAGTTCGCGGACAGCAATCCAAGAGACCCAGTACTTC. Protein product: CASSSRTAIQETQYF.

The V gene is TRBV10-1, the J gene TRBJ2-7, with 9 bases fitting TRBD2. The germline V gene has CDR1 WNHNN and CDR2 SYGVQD (reference sequence). The CDR3 runs 13 residues. The J segment lost 3 bases and the V segment lost 6 bases, leaving 3 bases of the junction unmatched. CDR3: CASSPSGNYEQYF. In DNA form, the CDR3 reads TGCGCCAGCAGCCCTAGCGGGAACTACGAGCAGTACTTC.

This sequence joins TRBV4-1 and TRBJ1-2, with TRBD1 matching 7 bases. The ends lost 5 bases at V and 5 bases at J; junction bases unmatched: 8. CDR3 size: 14 residues. Germline V gene sequence: CDR1 MGHRA, CDR2 YSYEKL. The CDR3 reads CASSATGRTYGYTF. For the CDR3, the DNA is TGCGCCAGCAGCGCGACAGGGCGAACGTATGGCTACACCTTC.

Only one count was recorded for this clone. The chain couples TRBV3-1 (or the pseudogene TRBV3-2) to TRBJ2-3; maybe TRBD2 (6 bases). The CDR3 loop spans 15 amino acids. The germline V gene encodes CDR1 LGHDT and CDR2 YNNKEL (reference sequence). V was clipped by 4 bases and J by 0 bases, with 11 bases between them. The CDR3 region has the DNA TGTGCCAGCAGCCCACGGAGGGCTAGCACAGATACGCAGTATTTT. This translates into CASSPRRASTDTQYF.

The V and J genes are TRBV19 and TRBJ2-7, with TRBD2 as a possible D gene (6 bases). The CDR3 covers 14 residues. V dropped 3 bases and J dropped 3 bases, with 12 bases sitting between them. Germline CDR1 reads LNHDA; CDR2 reads SQIVND (reference sequence). The CDR3 bases are TGTGCCAGTAGTATGGGACTGGAGAACTACGAGCAGTACTTC. Amino acid sequence: CASSMGLENYEQYF.

In nucleotides, the CDR3 is TGTGCCAGCTCACTTGACAGGCAAAATCAGCCCCAGCATTTT. It encodes CASSLDRQNQPQHF. This rearrangement joins TRBV18 to TRBJ1-5; possible D gene TRBD1, 6 bases. In germline, CDR1 is KGHSH, CDR2 LQKENI. There are 14 residues in the CDR3. V lost 4 bases, J lost 4 bases, and 11 bases lay in between. Full variable domain (missing parts from reference TRBV18 and TRBJ1-5): NAGVMQNPRHLVRRRGQEARLRCSPMKGHSHVYWYRQLPEEGLKFMVYLQKENIIDESGMPKERFSAEFPKEGPSILRIQQVVRGDSAAYFCASSLDRQNQPQHFGDGTRLSIL.

The chain links TRBV7-9 to TRBJ2-2, with D possibly TRBD1 on 6 matching bases. Germline CDR1 reads SEHNR; CDR2 reads FQNEAQ (reference sequence). The CDR3 is made up of 14 amino acids. The V end was cut by 7 bases, the J end by 0 bases, with 9 bases between. The CDR3 here is CASTYRANTGELFF. CDR3 sequence (DNA): TGTGCCAGCACCTACAGGGCGAACACCGGGGAGCTGTTTTTT. The entire variable domain, with the rest obtained from reference TRBV7-9 and TRBJ2-2, is as follows: DTGVSQNPRHKITKRGQNVTFRCDPISEHNRLYWYRQTLGQGPEFLTYFQNEAQLEKSRLLSDRFSAERPKGSFSTLEIQRTEQGDSAMYLCASTYRANTGELFFGEGSRLTVL.